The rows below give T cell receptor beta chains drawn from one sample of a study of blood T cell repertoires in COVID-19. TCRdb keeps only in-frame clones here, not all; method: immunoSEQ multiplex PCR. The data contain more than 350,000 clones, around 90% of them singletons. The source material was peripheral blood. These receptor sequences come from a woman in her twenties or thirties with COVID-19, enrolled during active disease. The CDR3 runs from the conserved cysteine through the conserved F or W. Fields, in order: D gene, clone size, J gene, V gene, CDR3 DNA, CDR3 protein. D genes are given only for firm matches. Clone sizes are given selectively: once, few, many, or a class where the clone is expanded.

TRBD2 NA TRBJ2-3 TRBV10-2 TGCGCCAGCAGTGTCGCCCGGGACTACTTAGATACGCAGTATTTT CASSVARDYLDTQYF
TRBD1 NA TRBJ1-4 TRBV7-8 TGTGCCAGCAGCTCGAAACGCGGGACAGGGGTGGAAAAACTGTTTTTT CASSSKRGTGVEKLFF
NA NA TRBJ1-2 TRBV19 TGTGCCAGTAGTATAGACTACCTTGAGTGGAACTATGGCTACACCTTC CASSIDYLEWNYGYTF
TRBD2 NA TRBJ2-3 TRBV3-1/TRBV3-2 TGTGCCAGCAGCCAAGAGGGTTCACGGGGGGGCACAGATACGCAGTATTTT CASSQEGSRGGTDTQYF
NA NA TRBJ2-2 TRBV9 TGTGCCAGCAGCGTAGGGACTCTGACCGGGGAGCTGTTTTTT CASSVGTLTGELFF
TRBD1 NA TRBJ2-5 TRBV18 TGTGCCAGCTCCTATGGACAGGTAGTGAAGGAGACCCAGTACTTC CASSYGQVVKETQYF
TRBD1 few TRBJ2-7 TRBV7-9 TGTGCCAGCAGCTTGGGCTGGACAGGGGTCTACGAGCAGTACTTC CASSLGWTGVYEQYF
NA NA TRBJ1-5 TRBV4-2 TGTGCCAGCAGCCAAGACCAGACAGAGGAGATACAGCCCCAGCATTTT CASSQDQTEEIQPQHF
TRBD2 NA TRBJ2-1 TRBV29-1 TGCAGCGTTGTGGAACGGGGGGGGTTCTTC CSVVERGGFF
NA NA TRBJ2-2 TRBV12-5 TGTGCTAGTGGTTTGAGACTAGATAGCACCGGGGAGCTGTTTTTT CASGLRLDSTGELFF
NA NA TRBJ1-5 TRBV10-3 TGTGCCATCAGTGATCCGAACAGGGACAATCAGCCCCAGCATTTT CAISDPNRDNQPQHF
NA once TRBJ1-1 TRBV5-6 TGTGCCAGCAGCTTCCAGGGATTGGCTGAAGCTTTCTTT CASSFQGLAEAFF
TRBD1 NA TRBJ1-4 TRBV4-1 TGCGCCAGCAGCCAAGTCGGAGACAGGGTTAGTGAAAAACTGTTTTTT CASSQVGDRVSEKLFF
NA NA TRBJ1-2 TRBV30 TGTGCCTGGACCGACAGGCCCCCATATGGCTACACCTTC CAWTDRPPYGYTF
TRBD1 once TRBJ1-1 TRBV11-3 TGTGCCAGCAGCTGGATGTGGGGGACAGGGAGAATGAACACTGAAGCTTTCTTT CASSWMWGTGRMNTEAFF
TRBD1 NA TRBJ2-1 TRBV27 TGTGCCAGCAGTTTATCCGCCAGGGGGCACAATGAGCAGTTCTTC CASSLSARGHNEQFF
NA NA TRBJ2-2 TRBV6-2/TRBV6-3 TGTGCCAGCAGTTATAGAACCGGGGAGCTGTTTTTT CASSYRTGELFF
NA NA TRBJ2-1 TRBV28 TGTGCCAGCCTTGCTAACAATGAGCAGTTCTTC CASLANNEQFF
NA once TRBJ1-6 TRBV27 TGTGCCAGCAGTCTCGGGAGCCATTCACCCCTCCACTTT CASSLGSHSPLHF